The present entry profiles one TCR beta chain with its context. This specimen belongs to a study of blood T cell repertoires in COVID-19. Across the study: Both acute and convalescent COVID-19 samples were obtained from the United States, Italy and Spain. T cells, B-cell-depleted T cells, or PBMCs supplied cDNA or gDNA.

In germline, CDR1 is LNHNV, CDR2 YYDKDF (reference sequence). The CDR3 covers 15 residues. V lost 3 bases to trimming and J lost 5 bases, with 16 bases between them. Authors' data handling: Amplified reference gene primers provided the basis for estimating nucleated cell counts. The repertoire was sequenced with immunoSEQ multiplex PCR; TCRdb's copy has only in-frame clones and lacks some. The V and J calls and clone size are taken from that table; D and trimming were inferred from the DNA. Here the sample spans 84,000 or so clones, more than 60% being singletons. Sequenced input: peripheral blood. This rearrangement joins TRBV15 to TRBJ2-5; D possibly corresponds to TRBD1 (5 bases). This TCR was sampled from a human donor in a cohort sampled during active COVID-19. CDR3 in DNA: TGTGCCACCAGCAGCCCTTACCGAGCAGGGGAGACCCAGTACTTC. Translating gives CATSSPYRAGETQYF.